The 14 T cell receptor beta chains below all came from one sample that was sequenced in a study of siplizumab effects on memory and regulatory T cells. Sequencing was performed with immunoSEQ multiplex PCR; in TCRdb, only in-frame clones are kept and a portion is missing. The profile shows around 100,000 clones, around 90% of them singletons. Specimen: CD4+ T cells sorted from blood. These receptors came from a human donor in good health.

J is TRBJ2-2 and V is TRBV7-6; unclear D gene. The CDR3 contains 13 residues. V was shortened by 5 bases and J by 4 bases, with 8 bases between the two germline ends. Germline CDR1 is SGHVS and CDR2 is FNYEAQ. CDR3 sequence: CASSPIGTGELFF. CDR3 coding DNA: TGTGCCAGCAGCCCGATCGGCACCGGGGAGCTGTTTTTT.

The gene calls are TRBV7-2 and TRBJ1-5; D might be TRBD1 (6 bases). The CDR3 runs 15 residues. The V and J ends lost 1 base and 7 bases respectively, with 14 bases between them. The germline CDR1 and CDR2 sequences are SGHTA and FQGNSA. CDR3 nucleotides: TGTGCCAGCAGCTTAGTGTTATCAGGGGAACAGCCCCAGCATTTT. Translation gives CASSLVLSGEQPQHF.

The sample holds one count of this clone. J is TRBJ2-2 and V is TRBV5-6; D may be TRBD1 or TRBD2 (5 bases each). V was pared by 4 bases and J by 7 bases, with 14 bases between. This CDR3 spans 14 amino acids. In germline, CDR1 is SGHDT, CDR2 YYEEEE. In nucleotides, the CDR3 is TGTGCCAGCAGCCGGGACCAAGGATTCGGGGAGCTGTTTTTT. Its protein is CASSRDQGFGELFF. The whole variable domain, remainder taken from reference TRBV5-6 and TRBJ2-2, is DAGVTQSPTHLIKTRGQQVTLRCSPKSGHDTVSWYQQALGQGPQFIFQYYEEEERQRGNFPDRFSGHQFPNYSSELNVNALLLGDSALYLCASSRDQGFGELFFGEGSRLTVL.

The table lists this clone with a count of one. The rearrangement uses TRBV12-5 and TRBJ2-5; D is possibly TRBD2 (6 bases). The germline gives CDR1 LGHNT, CDR2 FRNRAP. CDR3 length: 14 amino acids. Trimming cost V 6 bases and J 2 bases, with 13 bases left between them. CDR3 coding DNA: TGTGCTAGTGGAACGGGGGACGGTCAAGAGACCCAGTACTTC. Residues: CASGTGDGQETQYF.

The rearrangement uses TRBV7-2 and TRBJ2-7, with TRBD2 identical over 13 bases. The CDR3 has 17 residues. V was pared by 4 bases and J by 2 bases, with 8 bases of the junction left unmatched. From germline, CDR1 is SGHTA and CDR2 FQGNSA. This CDR3 reads CASSSSPGLAGPYEQYF. The DNA for the CDR3 is TGTGCCAGCAGCTCCTCCCCGGGACTAGCGGGGCCCTACGAGCAGTACTTC.

The table lists this clone with a count of one. This rearrangement joins TRBV30 to TRBJ2-7; perhaps TRBD1 as D (7 bases). The CDR3 runs 14 residues. The V and J ends lost 5 bases and 1 base respectively, with 15 bases between them. Germline values: CDR1 GTSNPN, CDR2 SVGIG (reference sequence). The CDR3 coding sequence is TGTGCCTGGCGGAGGGGGCTTGGGTCCTACGAGCAGTACTTC. Amino acids: CAWRRGLGSYEQYF.

The chain links TRBV7-3 to TRBJ1-1; perhaps TRBD1 as D (6 bases). Germline V gene data show CDR1 as SGHTA and CDR2 as FQGTGA. V gave up 5 bases and J gave up 7 bases, with 20 bases separating them. The CDR3 has 15 residues. CDR3 DNA sequence: TGTGCCAGCAGCCTCAGCGGGCCAGGGGTTGGTGAAGCTTTCTTT. Translation gives CASSLSGPGVGEAFF.

This clone came up once. This chain links TRBV6-5 with TRBJ2-6; no definite D call. In germline, CDR1 is MNHEY, CDR2 SVGAGI. The V and J ends lost 6 bases and 3 bases respectively, with 12 bases between them. The CDR3 has 15 amino acids. Here the CDR3 reads CASRMPGVGANVLTF. CDR3 DNA sequence: TGTGCCAGCAGGATGCCAGGAGTTGGGGCCAACGTCCTGACTTTC.

The chain uses TRBV5-1 and TRBJ2-5; D unclear. The CDR3 spans 13 residues. Germline values: CDR1 SGHRS, CDR2 YFSETQ. Trimming removed 3 bases at V and 6 bases at J, with 12 bases between. CDR3 in amino acids: CASSSPGVKTQYF. In DNA form, the CDR3 reads TGCGCCAGCAGCTCCCCTGGCGTCAAGACCCAGTACTTC.

This clone was recorded once. The junction and the germline gene differ at one end; a read error may be behind it. The J gene is TRBJ1-6, the V gene TRBV20-1; no definite D call. Germline V CDR1 and CDR2: DFQATT, SNEGSKA (reference sequence). This CDR3 comprises 11 residues. CDR3 loop: CSARVYPGGPF. The DNA of the CDR3 is TGCAGTGCTAGAGTCTACCCGGGTGGGCCCTTT.

V gene TRBV7-2 combines with J gene TRBJ1-4; a weak D match, TRBD1 (5 bases). V was cut by 5 bases and J by 8 bases, with 15 bases left in between. Germline V gene data show CDR1 as SGHTA and CDR2 as FQGNSA. This CDR3 spans 14 amino acids. The CDR3 loop reads CASSLRRGEEKLFF. Here the CDR3 DNA reads TGTGCCAGCAGCCTGAGGAGAGGGGAAGAAAAACTGTTTTTT.

J is TRBJ2-7 and V is TRBV10-3; TRBD1 matches at 12 bases. CDR1 and CDR2 (germline): ENHRY, SYGVKD. This CDR3 is 16 amino acids long. V shed 3 bases and J 2 bases; nucleotides not matched to a gene: 5. Here the CDR3 DNA reads TGTGCCATCAGTGATCCCGGGACAGGGGGCGCCTACGAGCAGTACTTC. Protein sequence: CAISDPGTGGAYEQYF.

To note about this clone: Its ends do not fully match the called genes, so a read error is possible. The gene calls are TRBV5-6 and TRBJ1-2, with 7 bases matching TRBD1. CDR3 length: 14 amino acids. Looked up from germline, CDR1 is SGHDT and CDR2 is YYEEEE. CDR3 sequence reads: CASSYPTGPYDYTF. The CDR3 DNA reads TGTGCCAGCAGCTATCCGACAGGGCCCTATGACTACACCTTC.

This clone appeared once. The rearrangement uses TRBV11-2 and TRBJ1-3, with 7 nucleotides matching TRBD1. CDR1 and CDR2 from the germline V gene are SGHAT and FQNNGV. Trimming at V came to 6 bases and at J to 3 bases, leaving 2 bases not matched to a gene. The CDR3 loop spans 13 amino acids. As DNA, the CDR3 is TGTGCCAGCAGTGGACAGGTTGGAAACACCATATATTTT. Protein product: CASSGQVGNTIYF.